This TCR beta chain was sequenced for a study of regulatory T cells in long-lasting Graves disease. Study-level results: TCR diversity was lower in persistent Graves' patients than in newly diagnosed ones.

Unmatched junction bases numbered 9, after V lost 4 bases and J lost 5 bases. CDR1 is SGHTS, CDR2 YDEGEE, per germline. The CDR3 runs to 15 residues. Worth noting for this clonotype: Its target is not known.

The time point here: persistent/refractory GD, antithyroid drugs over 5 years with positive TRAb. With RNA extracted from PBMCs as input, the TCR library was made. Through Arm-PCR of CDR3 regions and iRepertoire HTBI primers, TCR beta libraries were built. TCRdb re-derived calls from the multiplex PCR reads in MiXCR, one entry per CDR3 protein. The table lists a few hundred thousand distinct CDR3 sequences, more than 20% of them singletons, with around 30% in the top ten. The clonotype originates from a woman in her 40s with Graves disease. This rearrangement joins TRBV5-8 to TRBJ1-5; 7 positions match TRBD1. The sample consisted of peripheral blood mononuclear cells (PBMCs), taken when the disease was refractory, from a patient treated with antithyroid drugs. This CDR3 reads CASSSRDRDYQPQHF. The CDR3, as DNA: TGTGCCAGCAGCAGCCGGGACAGAGACTATCAGCCCCAGCATTTT.